Below, 21 T cell receptor beta chains from the same sample are listed, as sequenced in a study of cytomegalovirus exposure and HLA in healthy donors. The PCR was carried out with 60 Vbeta primers and 13 Jbeta primers. The protocol was immunoSEQ multiplex PCR, while the TCRdb copy is restricted to in-frame clones and leaves out a portion. The table counts about 150,000 clones; around 1.6% lies in the top ten. Sequencing was carried out using PBMCs. Receptor source: a woman in her fifties or sixties in good health and CMV-seronegative.

This sequence joins TRBV27 and TRBJ1-1; 7 bases line up with TRBD1. J was trimmed by 5 bases and V by 6 bases; bases with no gene match: 21. Germline CDR1 MNHEY, CDR2 SMNVEV (reference sequence). The CDR3 consists of 18 residues. CDR3 residues: CASSRTLNTGVFGTEAFF. The DNA of the CDR3 is TGTGCCAGCAGCCGCACCCTAAACACAGGGGTTTTTGGGACTGAAGCTTTCTTT.

The chain combines TRBV4-3 with TRBJ1-5; unclear D gene. This CDR3 has 17 residues. The germline V gene has CDR1 LGHNA and CDR2 YSLEER. V lost 0 bases and J 2 bases, leaving 14 bases between the germline ends. The CDR3 DNA is TGCGCCAGCAGCCAAGATCCCCAATCCGGGGGCAATCAGCCCCAGCATTTT. Protein: CASSQDPQSGGNQPQHF.

The chain links TRBV7-2 to TRBJ1-5; 9 positions match TRBD1. The CDR3 totals 15 residues. Trimming removed 5 bases from V and 6 bases from J; junction bases left unmatched: 8. The germline V gene has CDR1 SGHTA and CDR2 FQGNSA. CDR3 protein: CASSPKTGGGQPQHF. Here the CDR3 DNA reads TGTGCCAGCAGCCCCAAAACAGGGGGCGGTCAGCCCCAGCATTTT.

The V gene is TRBV4-2, the J gene TRBJ2-5; 10 bases align to TRBD2. CDR1 is LGHNA, CDR2 YNFKEQ, per germline. Unmatched junction bases numbered 4, after V lost 0 bases and J lost 3 bases. The CDR3 is made up of 16 amino acids. The CDR3 DNA follows: TGTGCCAGCAGCCAAGATGTCCTAGCGGGAGAAGAGACCCAGTACTTC. The encoded protein is CASSQDVLAGEETQYF.

The chain combines TRBV18 with TRBJ1-4; TRBD1 is a possible D gene (5 bases). The V end lost 1 base, the J end lost 5 bases, and 17 bases lay between the germline ends. Per the germline V gene, CDR1 is KGHSH and CDR2 is LQKENI. The CDR3 runs 17 residues. This CDR3 is CASSPQQVLGDNEKLFF. The CDR3, as DNA: TGTGCCAGCTCACCACAACAGGTCCTTGGAGACAATGAAAAACTGTTTTTT.

The gene calls are TRBV2 and TRBJ1-1; 7 bases align to TRBD1. The CDR3 extends over 14 amino acids. V was clipped by 7 bases and J by 0 bases; unmatched bases: 5. Germline CDR1 reads SNHLY; CDR2 reads FYNNEI. CDR3 DNA sequence: TGTGCCAGCATATGGACAGGAATGAACACTGAAGCTTTCTTT. As protein: CASIWTGMNTEAFF.

V gene TRBV7-2 combines with J gene TRBJ2-7, with D hard to call. The CDR3 is made up of 14 amino acids. Per germline, CDR1 SGHTA and CDR2 FQGNSA. V lost 5 bases, J lost 2 bases, and 13 bases lay in between. The CDR3 loop reads CASSLRPDPYEQYF. The CDR3 DNA sequence: TGTGCCAGCAGCCTGAGGCCAGACCCCTACGAGCAGTACTTC.

J is TRBJ1-5 and V is TRBV28, with D possibly matching TRBD1 (5 bases). Germline V gene sequence: CDR1 MDHEN, CDR2 SYDVKM. CDR3 length: 12 residues. V was cut by 8 bases and J by 7 bases, with 12 bases left in between. CDR3 sequence reads: CASRTPGQPQHF. The CDR3 nucleotides are TGTGCCAGCCGAACCCCAGGGCAGCCCCAGCATTTT.

The CDR3 DNA reads TGTGCCAGCAGTTTCGGCGGGGGGGTTGTTTACGAGCAGTACTTC. Translating it yields CASSFGGGVVYEQYF. The genes are TRBV28 and TRBJ2-7, with 9 bases fitting TRBD2. Germline V gives CDR1 MDHEN, CDR2 SYDVKM. The CDR3 has 15 amino acids. V lost 3 bases and J lost 4; bases outside the gene matches: 7. Based on the CDR3 plus reference TRBV28 and TRBJ2-7, the full variable domain is DVKVTQSSRYLVKRTGEKVFLECVQDMDHENMFWYRQDPGLGLRLIYFSYDVKMKEKGDIPEGYSVSREKKERFSLILESASTNQTSMYLCASSFGGGVVYEQYFGPGTRLTVT.

The rearrangement uses TRBV18 and TRBJ1-1; D is perhaps TRBD1 (6 bases). The CDR3 spans 16 residues. V was clipped by 8 bases and J by 3 bases, with 22 bases between them. Germline assignment: CDR1 KGHSH and CDR2 LQKENI. The DNA for the CDR3 is TGTGCCAGCGGAAGGACAGCCCTTACCCTGGACACTGAAGCTTTCTTT. Translation gives CASGRTALTLDTEAFF.

The V and J genes are TRBV7-2 and TRBJ1-4; 10 bases align to TRBD1. Trimming cost V 4 bases and J 10 bases; bases outside gene matches: 9. Germline CDR1 reads SGHTA; CDR2 reads FQGNSA. The CDR3 runs to 15 residues. CDR3 amino acids: CASSSPGQGSGKLFF. The CDR3 DNA reads TGTGCCAGCAGCTCGCCGGGACAGGGGAGTGGAAAACTGTTTTTT.

The chain joins TRBV5-1 to TRBJ1-4; the match to TRBD1 covers 7 bases. The CDR3 contains 16 residues. V shed 4 bases and J 0 bases; nucleotides not matched to a gene: 6. Looked up from germline, CDR1 is SGHRS and CDR2 is YFSETQ. The CDR3 protein is CASSKGQVATNEKLFF. The CDR3 coding sequence is TGCGCCAGCAGCAAAGGACAGGTTGCAACTAATGAAAAACTGTTTTTT.

This rearrangement joins TRBV18 to TRBJ2-7; TRBD2 aligns across 10 bases. V lost 3 bases and J lost 6; bases outside the gene matches: 5. The CDR3 length is 14 residues. Germline lookup yields CDR1 KGHSH and CDR2 LQKENI. The DNA of the CDR3 is TGTGCCAGCTCACCGGCTAGCGGGAGACGCGAGCAGTACTTC. Translation: CASSPASGRREQYF.

The genes are TRBV28 and TRBJ2-3, with 8 bases lining up with TRBD2. The germline V gene has CDR1 MDHEN and CDR2 SYDVKM. The V gene end was trimmed by 10 bases and the J gene end by 0 bases; junction bases not matched to a gene: 6. CDR3 size: 14 residues. CDR3 DNA: TGTGCCACGGGGGGGGGCATCAGCACAGATACGCAGTATTTT. Translated, it gives CATGGGISTDTQYF.

The gene calls are TRBV19 and TRBJ1-1, with no clear D. Trimming took off 3 bases at V and 0 bases at J, with 11 bases between the two ends. This CDR3 is built from 15 residues. Looked up from germline, CDR1 is LNHDA and CDR2 is SQIVND (reference sequence). The CDR3 sequence: CASSIGGTMNTEAFF. The DNA for the CDR3 is TGTGCCAGTAGTATCGGAGGAACCATGAACACTGAAGCTTTCTTT.

The gene calls are TRBV5-4 and TRBJ2-5, with D hard to call. The CDR3 extends over 10 amino acids. In germline, CDR1 is SGHNT, CDR2 YYREEE (reference sequence). The germline V and J ends were trimmed by 8 bases and 4 bases, with 6 bases remaining between them. CDR3: CASGGETQYF. DNA of the CDR3: TGTGCCAGTGGCGGAGAGACCCAGTACTTC.

The V and J genes are TRBV5-1 and TRBJ2-2; 12 nucleotides line up with TRBD2. Germline V gives CDR1 SGHRS, CDR2 YFSETQ. The V and J ends lost 3 bases and 8 bases, in that order; junction bases with no gene match: 2. CDR3 length: 14 amino acids. The CDR3 here is CASSSTSGRGELFF. The CDR3 bases are TGCGCCAGCAGCTCCACTAGCGGGAGGGGGGAGCTGTTTTTT.

Concerning this clone itself: Other DNA sequences in this sample translate to the same CDR3. CDR3: CASSVQGRQETQYF. The CDR3 nucleotides read TGTGCCAGCAGTGTACAGGGGAGACAAGAGACCCAGTACTTC. The chain carries TRBV6-1 and TRBJ2-5; 7 bases agree with TRBD1. The germline gives CDR1 MNHNS, CDR2 SASEGT. Trimming at V came to 4 bases and at J to 2 bases, leaving 4 bases not matched to a gene. The CDR3 spans 14 residues.

The chain carries TRBV30 and TRBJ2-1; no reliable D call. V lost 2 bases, J lost 5 bases, and 10 bases lay in between. Germline V gives CDR1 GTSNPN, CDR2 SVGIG (reference sequence). The CDR3 spans 13 residues. CDR3 residues: CAWSPDWDNEQFF. The CDR3 coding sequence is TGTGCCTGGAGTCCCGACTGGGACAATGAGCAGTTCTTC.

The chain links TRBV29-1 to TRBJ2-5; D is undetermined. Germline lookup yields CDR1 SQVTM and CDR2 ANQGSEA. The CDR3 spans 13 residues. Trimming left V 6 bases short and J 5 bases short, with 16 bases between. Here the CDR3 reads CSVATNSGETQYF. In DNA, the CDR3 is TGCAGCGTCGCAACCAACAGTGGCGAGACCCAGTACTTC.

This chain connects TRBV5-1 to TRBJ2-7, with TRBD2 matching over 9 bases. The J segment lost 7 bases and the V segment lost 5 bases, leaving 13 bases of the junction unmatched. The length of the CDR3 is 15 residues. Germline CDR1 is SGHRS and CDR2 is YFSETQ. In DNA, the CDR3 is TGCGCCAGCAGTCCGTTGGCGGGAGGGCCGGTTGAGCAGTACTTC. This gives the protein CASSPLAGGPVEQYF.